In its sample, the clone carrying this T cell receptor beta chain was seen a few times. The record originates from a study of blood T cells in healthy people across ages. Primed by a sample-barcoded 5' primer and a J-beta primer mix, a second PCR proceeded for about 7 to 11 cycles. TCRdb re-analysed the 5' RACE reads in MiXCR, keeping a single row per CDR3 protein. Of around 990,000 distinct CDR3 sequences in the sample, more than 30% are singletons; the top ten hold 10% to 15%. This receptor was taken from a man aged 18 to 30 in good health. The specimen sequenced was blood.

CDR3: CASWDNNEQFF. CDR3 in DNA: TGTGCCAGTTGGGACAACAATGAGCAGTTCTTC. The chain combines TRBV10-3 with TRBJ2-1, with D maybe TRBD1 (6 bases). V lost 10 bases to trimming and J lost 5 bases, with 9 bases between them. CDR3 length: 11 amino acids. Germline loops: CDR1 ENHRY, CDR2 SYGVKD.